One and the same sample provided the 31 T cell receptor beta chains below, sequenced in a study of T cells expressing NK-cell markers (dated by TCRdb to about 2020). Receptor libraries were prepared by 5' RACE. The sequencer listed for this sample is Illumina HiSeq 2000. TCRdb reprocessed the raw reads; every CDR3 protein sequence is a single record, and DNA is not supplied. For this sample, the table gives hundreds of thousands of distinct CDR3 sequences. In total, the top ten clones hold 4% to 4.5% of the sample. The sample taken for sequencing was blood T cells: a sorted CD56 or NKG2C T cell subset, CD4+ or CD8+ T cells, or bulk PBMC T cells (not recorded which). These receptors came from a woman aged 18 to 75 in good health.

V and J are TRBV20-1 and TRBJ1-1; without DNA, the TCRdb call of TRBD1 cannot be checked. The CDR3 totals 12 residues. Germline CDR1 is DFQATT and CDR2 is SNEGSKA (reference sequence). CDR3 region: CSATNRGTEAFF.

The genes are TRBV14 and TRBJ1-5. There are 13 residues in the CDR3. In germline, CDR1 is SGHDN, CDR2 FVKESK. This CDR3 reads CASSAGLESPQHF.

V usage is TRBV5-5 and J usage is TRBJ2-7; TCRdb outputs TRBD1, but without DNA this stays unchecked. Germline CDR1 is SGHKS and CDR2 is YYEKEE (reference sequence). The CDR3 has 15 amino acids. CDR3 sequence: CASSLTGQASYEQYF.

The chain is built from TRBV12-3 or TRBV12-4 and TRBJ1-1; TCRdb picks TRBD1, but there is no DNA to check that call. The CDR3 has 15 residues. The chain's CDR3 is CASSPRTGQSTEAFF.

V and J are TRBV7-2 and TRBJ2-1; TCRdb's D call, TRBD1, is unchecked because there is no DNA. Germline values: CDR1 SGHTA, CDR2 FQGNSA. There are 12 residues in the CDR3. The CDR3 region is CASSLWGDEQFF.

This chain joins TRBV6-5 and TRBJ1-1; TCRdb indicates TRBD1, and absent DNA this call remains unverified. The CDR3 covers 15 residues. Germline lookup yields CDR1 MNHEY and CDR2 SVGAGI. The CDR3 protein is CASSYSKGGNTEAFF.

The chain is built from TRBV5-1 and TRBJ1-2; TCRdb calls TRBD1, which cannot be checked without DNA. There are 11 residues in the CDR3. Per the germline V gene, CDR1 is SGHRS and CDR2 is YFSETQ. The chain's CDR3 is CASSPDSFYTF.

The chain has TRBV20-1 and TRBJ1-6; no DNA is available, so the TRBD1 call from TCRdb remains unchecked. The germline CDR1 and CDR2 sequences are DFQATT and SNEGSKA (reference sequence). CDR3 length: 14 residues. The chain's CDR3 is CSTPGGSYNSPLHF.

The chain recombines TRBV28 with TRBJ2-1. Germline CDR1 is MDHEN and CDR2 is SYDVKM. The CDR3 length is 13 residues. CDR3 loop: CASSTITENEQFF.

This chain connects TRBV20-1 to TRBJ1-5; TCRdb designates TRBD1, a call that cannot be tested without DNA. This CDR3 region has 14 residues. Germline V gene lookup returns CDR1 DFQATT and CDR2 SNEGSKA (reference sequence). The CDR3 loop reads CSANDRDTVQPQHF.

This chain links TRBV6-1 with TRBJ2-3; TCRdb calls TRBD2, which cannot be checked without DNA. The germline V gene has CDR1 MNHNS and CDR2 SASEGT. The CDR3 length is 16 residues. The CDR3 loop is CASRLLAGGRADTQYF.

The chain couples TRBV4-2 to TRBJ2-7; absent DNA, TCRdb's TRBD2 call cannot be checked. From germline, CDR1 is LGHNA and CDR2 YNFKEQ. This CDR3 contains 15 residues. The CDR3 protein is CASSQGPAVTYEQYF.

The chain combines TRBV10-3 with TRBJ2-1; no DNA is available, so the TRBD1 call from TCRdb remains unchecked. CDR1 is ENHRY and CDR2 is SYGVKD in the germline V gene. The CDR3 is made up of 13 amino acids. CDR3 amino acids: CAINSGPENEQFF.

The V call is TRBV29-1, the J call TRBJ2-1; without DNA, the TCRdb call of TRBD2 cannot be checked. Germline V lookup: CDR1 SQVTM, CDR2 ANQGSEA. The CDR3 sequence is 14 residues long. CDR3 residues: CSVDRAGEKGEQFF.

The chain uses TRBV5-1 and TRBJ1-6. CDR3 length: 16 amino acids. Looked up from germline, CDR1 is SGHRS and CDR2 is YFSETQ. The CDR3 here is CASSFGSSSYNSPLHF.

This sequence joins TRBV4-1 and TRBJ2-1; TCRdb's D gene call, TRBD1, goes unchecked for lack of DNA. Germline V CDR1 and CDR2: MGHRA, YSYEKL. This CDR3 spans 15 amino acids. This CDR3 reads CASSQAGQGYNEQFF.

The rearrangement uses TRBV30 and TRBJ1-1; the TCRdb call, TRBD1, lacks DNA for checking. The CDR3 runs to 15 residues. Germline assignment: CDR1 GTSNPN and CDR2 SVGIG (reference sequence). The CDR3 spells CAWSEGRGLGTEAFF. Using reference TRBV30 and TRBJ1-1 for the parts outside the CDR3, the full variable domain is SQTIHQWPATLVQPVGSPLSLECTVEGTSNPNLYWYRQAAGRGLQLLFYSVGIGQISSEVPQNLSASRPQDRQFILSSKKLLLSDSGFYLCAWSEGRGLGTEAFFGQGTRLTVV.

CDR3 in amino acids: CASSLGVNQPQHF. V usage is TRBV7-6 and J usage is TRBJ1-5. The CDR3 length is 13 residues. CDR1 SGHVS and CDR2 FNYEAQ come from the germline V gene.

This chain joins TRBV6-2 or TRBV6-3 and TRBJ2-5; lacking DNA, the TRBD1 call made by TCRdb goes unchecked. This CDR3 is built from 14 residues. CDR1 is MNHEY and CDR2 is SVGEGT in the germline V gene. CDR3 sequence: CASSFAGIGETQYF.

The V call is TRBV11-2, the J call TRBJ1-1; TCRdb proposes TRBD1, but this gene call is untestable without DNA. CDR3 length: 18 amino acids. The V gene's germline CDR1 is SGHAT and CDR2 FQNNGV. The CDR3 sequence is CASSLVFGIERGNTEAFF. The whole variable domain, filled in from reference TRBV11-2 and TRBJ1-1, reads EAGVAQSPRYKIIEKRQSVAFWCNPISGHATLYWYQQILGQGPKLLIQFQNNGVVDDSQLPKDRFSAERLKGVDSTLKIQPAKLEDSAVYLCASSLVFGIERGNTEAFFGQGTRLTVV.

The chain has TRBV28 and TRBJ1-4; TCRdb returns TRBD1, unconfirmable since there is no DNA. The CDR3 spans 15 residues. Germline lookup yields CDR1 MDHEN and CDR2 SYDVKM. The CDR3 sequence: CASSLYRDRDEKLFF. Supplemented by reference TRBV28 and TRBJ1-4, the full variable domain reads DVKVTQSSRYLVKRTGEKVFLECVQDMDHENMFWYRQDPGLGLRLIYFSYDVKMKEKGDIPEGYSVSREKKERFSLILESASTNQTSMYLCASSLYRDRDEKLFFGSGTQLSVL.

This sequence joins TRBV12-3 or TRBV12-4 and TRBJ1-2; checking the TCRdb D call of TRBD1 is not possible without DNA. The CDR3 is 13 amino acids. This chain's CDR3 is CASSDRGWYGYTF.

The rearrangement links TRBV12-5 to TRBJ2-4; the TRBD2 assignment by TCRdb is unverifiable without DNA. Germline V gene sequence: CDR1 LGHNT, CDR2 FRNRAP. The CDR3 is made up of 14 amino acids. CDR3 loop: CASASLPAKNIQYF.

Here the CDR3 reads CASSPTGPTPTDTQYF. J is TRBJ2-3 and V is TRBV3-1; the TCRdb D gene call, TRBD1, has no DNA to confirm it. This CDR3 has 16 amino acids. Germline CDR1 is LGHDT and CDR2 is YNNKEL (reference sequence).

The CDR3: CASSVVAPPQGLTDRNEQFF. V gene TRBV9 combines with J gene TRBJ2-1; TCRdb returns TRBD2, unconfirmable since there is no DNA. The CDR3 runs 20 residues. Germline loops: CDR1 SGDLS, CDR2 YYNGEE.

V usage is TRBV28 and J usage is TRBJ1-1. The length of the CDR3 is 12 residues. The V gene's germline CDR1 is MDHEN and CDR2 SYDVKM. The CDR3 loop is CASVVTNTEAFF.

V gene TRBV12-3 or TRBV12-4 combines with J gene TRBJ2-3. The CDR3 is made up of 13 amino acids. Here the CDR3 reads CASIQETTDTQYF.

The rearrangement links TRBV27 to TRBJ2-1; without DNA, the TCRdb call of TRBD2 cannot be checked. The length of the CDR3 is 16 residues. CDR1 MNHEY and CDR2 SMNVEV come from the germline V gene (reference sequence). CDR3 loop: CASSRALGSPYNEQFF.

V gene TRBV9 combines with J gene TRBJ2-1; TCRdb names TRBD1, which stays unverified in the absence of DNA. Germline V gene data show CDR1 as SGDLS and CDR2 as YYNGEE. The CDR3 spans 12 residues. The CDR3 protein is CASSARGNEQFF. Full variable domain (rest looked up from reference TRBV9 and TRBJ2-1): DSGVTQTPKHLITATGQRVTLRCSPRSGDLSVYWYQQSLDQGLQFLIQYYNGEERAKGNILERFSAQQFPDLHSELNLSSLELGDSALYFCASSARGNEQFFGPGTRLTVL.

The rearrangement uses TRBV6-1 and TRBJ2-3; the TRBD2 assignment by TCRdb is unverifiable without DNA. The germline CDR1 and CDR2 sequences are MNHNS and SASEGT. The CDR3 runs 18 residues. The CDR3 loop is CASKVGGVAGGPGDTQYF.

J is TRBJ2-3 and V is TRBV4-3; TCRdb proposes TRBD2, but this gene call is untestable without DNA. The germline gives CDR1 LGHNA, CDR2 YSLEER. The CDR3 contains 17 residues. This CDR3 is CASSQDRGGRLTDTQYF.